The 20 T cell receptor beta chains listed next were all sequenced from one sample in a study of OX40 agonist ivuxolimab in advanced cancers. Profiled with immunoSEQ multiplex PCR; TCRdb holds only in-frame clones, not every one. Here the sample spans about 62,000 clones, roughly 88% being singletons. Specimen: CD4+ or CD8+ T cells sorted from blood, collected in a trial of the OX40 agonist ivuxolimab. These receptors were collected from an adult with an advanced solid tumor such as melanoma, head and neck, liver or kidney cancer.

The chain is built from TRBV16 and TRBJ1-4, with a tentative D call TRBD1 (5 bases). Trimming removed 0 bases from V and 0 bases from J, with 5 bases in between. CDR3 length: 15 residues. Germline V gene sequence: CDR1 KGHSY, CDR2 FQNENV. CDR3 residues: CASSQSGATNEKLFF. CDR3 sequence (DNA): TGTGCCAGCAGCCAATCAGGGGCAACTAATGAAAAACTGTTTTTT.

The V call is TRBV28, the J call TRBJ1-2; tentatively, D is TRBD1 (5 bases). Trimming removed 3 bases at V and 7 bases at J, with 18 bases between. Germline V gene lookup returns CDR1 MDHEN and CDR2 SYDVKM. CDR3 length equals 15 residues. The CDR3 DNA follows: TGTGCCAGCAGTTTCGGCCAGGGCATCCTAGGTGGCTACACCTTC. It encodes CASSFGQGILGGYTF.

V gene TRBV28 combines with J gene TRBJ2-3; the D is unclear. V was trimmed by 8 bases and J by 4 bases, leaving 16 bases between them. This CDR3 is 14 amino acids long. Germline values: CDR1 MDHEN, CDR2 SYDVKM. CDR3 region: CASFSNSASDTQYF. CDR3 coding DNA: TGTGCCAGCTTTTCCAACTCTGCTTCAGATACGCAGTATTTT.

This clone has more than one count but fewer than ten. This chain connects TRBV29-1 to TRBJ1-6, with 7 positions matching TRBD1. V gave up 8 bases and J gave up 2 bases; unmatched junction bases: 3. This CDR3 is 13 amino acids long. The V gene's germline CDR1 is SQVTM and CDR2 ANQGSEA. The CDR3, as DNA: TGCAGCTCCAGGGGGACCTATAATTCACCCCTCCACTTT. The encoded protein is CSSRGTYNSPLHF. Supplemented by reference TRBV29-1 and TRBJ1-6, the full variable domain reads SAVISQKPSRDICQRGTSLTIQCQVDSQVTMMFWYRQQPGQSLTLIATANQGSEATYESGFVIDKFPISRPNLTFSTLTVSNMSPEDSSIYLCSSRGTYNSPLHFGNGTRLTVT.

The CDR3 reads CASSYTTSGSTDTQYF. The CDR3 DNA follows: TGTGCCAGCAGCTACACGACTAGCGGTAGCACAGATACGCAGTATTTT. J is TRBJ2-3 and V is TRBV5-8, with 9 bases identical to TRBD2. This CDR3 has 16 residues. Looked up from germline, CDR1 is SGHTS and CDR2 is YDEGEE. The V gene end was trimmed by 3 bases and the J gene end by 0 bases; junction bases not matched to a gene: 5.

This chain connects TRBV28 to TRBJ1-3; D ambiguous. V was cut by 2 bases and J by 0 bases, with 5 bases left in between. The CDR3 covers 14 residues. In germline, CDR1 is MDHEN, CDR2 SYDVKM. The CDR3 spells CASSLMASGNTIYF. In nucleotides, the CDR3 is TGTGCCAGCAGTTTAATGGCCTCTGGAAACACCATATATTTT.

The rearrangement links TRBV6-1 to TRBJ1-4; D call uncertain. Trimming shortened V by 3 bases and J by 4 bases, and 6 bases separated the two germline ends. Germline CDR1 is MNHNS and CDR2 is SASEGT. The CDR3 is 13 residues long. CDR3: CASSEVGNEKLFF. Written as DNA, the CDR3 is TGTGCCAGCAGTGAGGTCGGTAATGAAAAACTGTTTTTT.

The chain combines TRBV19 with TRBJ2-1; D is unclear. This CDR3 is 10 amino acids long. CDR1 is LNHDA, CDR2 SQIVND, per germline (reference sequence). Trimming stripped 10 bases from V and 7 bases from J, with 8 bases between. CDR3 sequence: CATRGNEQFF. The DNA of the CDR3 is TGTGCCACCCGTGGGAATGAGCAGTTCTTC.

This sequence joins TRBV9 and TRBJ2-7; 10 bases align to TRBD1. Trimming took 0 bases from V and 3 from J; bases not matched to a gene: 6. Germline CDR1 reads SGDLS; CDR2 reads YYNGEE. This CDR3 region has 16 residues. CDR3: CASSVAGTGDFYEQYF. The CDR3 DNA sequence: TGTGCCAGCAGCGTAGCTGGGACAGGGGACTTCTACGAGCAGTACTTC.

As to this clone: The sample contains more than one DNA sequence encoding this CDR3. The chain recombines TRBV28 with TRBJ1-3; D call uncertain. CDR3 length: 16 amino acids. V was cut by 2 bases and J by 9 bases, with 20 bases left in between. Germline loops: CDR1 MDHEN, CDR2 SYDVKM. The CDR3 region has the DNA TGTGCCAGCAGTTTACCCCCCGTCTCACGGGCAGGCACCATATATTTT. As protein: CASSLPPVSRAGTIYF.

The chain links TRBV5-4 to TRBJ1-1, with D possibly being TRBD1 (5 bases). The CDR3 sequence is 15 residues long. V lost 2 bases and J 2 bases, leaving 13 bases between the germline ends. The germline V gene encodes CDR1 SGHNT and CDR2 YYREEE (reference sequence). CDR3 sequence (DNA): TGTGCCAGCAGCTTAGGGGTATTGGGAAACACTGAAGCTTTCTTT. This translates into CASSLGVLGNTEAFF.

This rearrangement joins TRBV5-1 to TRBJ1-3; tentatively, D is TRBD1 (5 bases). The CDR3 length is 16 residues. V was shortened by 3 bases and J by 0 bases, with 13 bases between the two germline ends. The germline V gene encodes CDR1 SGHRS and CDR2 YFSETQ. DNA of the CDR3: TGCGCCAGCAGCTCACTCGGCACAGGCTCTGGAAACACCATATATTTT. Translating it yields CASSSLGTGSGNTIYF.

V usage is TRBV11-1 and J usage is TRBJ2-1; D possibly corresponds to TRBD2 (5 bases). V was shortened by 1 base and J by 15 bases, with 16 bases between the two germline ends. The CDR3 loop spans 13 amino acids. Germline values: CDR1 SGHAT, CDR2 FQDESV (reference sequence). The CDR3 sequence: CASSLDRAERTFF. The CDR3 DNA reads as TGTGCCAGCAGCTTAGATAGGGCAGAGCGGACGTTCTTC. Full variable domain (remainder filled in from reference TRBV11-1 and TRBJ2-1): EAEVAQSPRYKITEKSQAVAFWCDPISGHATLYWYRQILGQGPELLVQFQDESVVDDSQLPKDRFSAERLKGVDSTLKIQPAELGDSAMYLCASSLDRAERTFFGPGTRLTVL.

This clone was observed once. CDR3 bases: TGTGCCAGCAGTTTAGGTGGGAGTGGTACAGATACGCAGTATTTT. Its translation is CASSLGGSGTDTQYF. This sequence joins TRBV28 and TRBJ2-3; perhaps TRBD2 as D (5 bases). V lost 2 bases and J lost 3, with 12 bases in between. Germline V gene lookup returns CDR1 MDHEN and CDR2 SYDVKM. This CDR3 is 15 amino acids long. The full variable domain, in which reference TRBV28 and TRBJ2-3 provide the parts outside the CDR3, is DVKVTQSSRYLVKRTGEKVFLECVQDMDHENMFWYRQDPGLGLRLIYFSYDVKMKEKGDIPEGYSVSREKKERFSLILESASTNQTSMYLCASSLGGSGTDTQYFGPGTRLTVL.

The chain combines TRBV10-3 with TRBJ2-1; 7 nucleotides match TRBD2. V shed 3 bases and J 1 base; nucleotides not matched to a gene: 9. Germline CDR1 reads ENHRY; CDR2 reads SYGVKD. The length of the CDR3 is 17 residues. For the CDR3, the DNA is TGTGCCATCAGTGATGTAGGAGGGAGGGCTTCCTACAATGAGCAGTTCTTC. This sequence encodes CAISDVGGRASYNEQFF.

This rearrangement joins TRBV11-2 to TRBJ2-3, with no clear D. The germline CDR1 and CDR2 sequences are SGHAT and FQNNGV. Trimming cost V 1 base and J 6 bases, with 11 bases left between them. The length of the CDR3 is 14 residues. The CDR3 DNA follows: TGTGCCAGCAGCTTAGGCAGAGCCGGGGATACGCAGTATTTT. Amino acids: CASSLGRAGDTQYF.

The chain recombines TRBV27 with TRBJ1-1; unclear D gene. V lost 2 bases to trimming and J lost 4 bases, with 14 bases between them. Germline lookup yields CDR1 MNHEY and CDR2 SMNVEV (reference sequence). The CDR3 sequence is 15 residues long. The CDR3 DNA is TGTGCCAGCAGTTTACGGGGTAATAGTGGCACTGAAGCTTTCTTT. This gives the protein CASSLRGNSGTEAFF.

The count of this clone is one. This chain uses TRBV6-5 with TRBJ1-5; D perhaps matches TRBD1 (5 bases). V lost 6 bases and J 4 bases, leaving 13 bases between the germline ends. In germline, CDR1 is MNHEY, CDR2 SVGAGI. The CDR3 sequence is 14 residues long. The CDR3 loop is CASSPTALNQPQHF. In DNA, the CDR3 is TGTGCCAGCAGCCCGACAGCGCTTAATCAGCCCCAGCATTTT.

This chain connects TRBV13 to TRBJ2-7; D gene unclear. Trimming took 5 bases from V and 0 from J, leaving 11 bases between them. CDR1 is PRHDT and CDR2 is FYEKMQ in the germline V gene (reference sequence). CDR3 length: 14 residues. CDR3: CASSPKTYSYEQYF. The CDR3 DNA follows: TGTGCCAGCAGCCCTAAGACATACTCCTACGAGCAGTACTTC.

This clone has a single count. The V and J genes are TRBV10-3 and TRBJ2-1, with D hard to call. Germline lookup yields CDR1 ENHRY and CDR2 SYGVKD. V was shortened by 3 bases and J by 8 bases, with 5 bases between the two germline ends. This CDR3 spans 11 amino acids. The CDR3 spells CAISDLDEQFF. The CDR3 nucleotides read TGTGCCATCAGTGATCTCGATGAGCAGTTCTTC.